Sequencing of this TCR beta chain was carried out in a study of cytomegalovirus exposure and HLA in healthy donors. On the study more broadly: From about 170 million T cells, an earlier analysis saw some 120 million unique TCR beta sequences.

This CDR3 has 13 residues. Trimming cost V 3 bases and J 7 bases, with 13 bases left between them. CDR1 is MGHDK and CDR2 is SYGVNS in the germline V gene. Primers included in the PCR were 60 Vbeta and 13 Jbeta primers. Produced via immunoSEQ multiplex PCR; TCRdb's table is partial and in-frame only. Of 100,000 to 150,000 clones listed, about 80% are singletons. Concerning this clone: The target antigen is unknown.

Study results and limitations: Productive status was seen about 87% or about 30% of the time for most TCR beta V segments in an earlier analysis.

The clonotype was recovered from a woman aged 45 to 65 in good health and CMV-seropositive. Specimen: PBMCs. The chain couples TRBV25-1 to TRBJ2-7, with a tentative D call TRBD1 (5 bases). DNA of the CDR3: TGTGCCAGCAGTGATGTAGGGGCAGGGGAGCAGTACTTC. This encodes CASSDVGAGEQYF.